Detailed here is one T cell receptor beta chain. The junction had 8 bases not matched to a gene; V was cut back by 1 base and J by 3 bases. Germline loops: CDR1 SGHRS, CDR2 YFSETQ. CDR3 size: 16 residues. The sample belongs to a study of radiotherapy plus CTLA-4 blockade in lung cancer. Overall study: Of all patients, 15% to 20% responded objectively and approximately 30% showed disease control.

Focal radiation was given together with CTLA-4 blockade (ipilimumab) to patients with chemo-refractory metastatic non-small-cell lung cancer. Profiling relied on immunoSEQ multiplex PCR, and the TCRdb table lists in-frame clones only, not all of them. The table lists some 46,000 clones, approximately 80% of them singletons. This chain connects TRBV5-1 to TRBJ1-1; 8 positions match TRBD1. This clonotype was sampled from a human donor with non-small cell lung cancer whose response to radiotherapy plus ipilimumab could not be evaluated. Sequenced here: peripheral blood, sampled from a patient treated with radiotherapy plus ipilimumab. CDR3 in DNA: TGCGCCAGCAGCTTGCGGGAGACAGGGGAGTACACTGAAGCTTTCTTT. This gives the protein CASSLRETGEYTEAFF.